This is a list of T cell receptor beta chains from one sample in a study of cytomegalovirus exposure and HLA in healthy donors. The protocol was immunoSEQ multiplex PCR, while the TCRdb copy is restricted to in-frame clones and leaves out a portion. Of around 110,000 clones in the sample, over 70% are singletons; the top ten hold more than 1.5%. The sample consisted of PBMCs. These receptors were collected from a woman aged 18 to 35 in good health and CMV-seronegative. CDR3s include the opening cysteine and the closing phenylalanine or tryptophan. A D gene is named only where the DNA matches it firmly. Where a row states a size, it is once, few, many or the class of an expanded clone; other rows omit it.

cdr3_nt cdr3_aa v_call clone_size d_call j_call
TGTGCCAGCACAATTCAGGGTAATGCAGATACGCAGTATTTT CASTIQGNADTQYF TRBV28 once - TRBJ2-3
TGTGCCAGTACCCCCAGACAGGGACCTTCCACTGAAGCTTTCTTT CASTPRQGPSTEAFF TRBV19 - TRBD1 TRBJ1-1
TGTGCCAGCAGCTTATATGGACAGAACACCGGGGAGCTGTTTTTT CASSLYGQNTGELFF TRBV7-8 - - TRBJ2-2
TGTGCCAGCAGCCAAGATCCTTCCGGGGAGCTGTTTTTT CASSQDPSGELFF TRBV4-2 few - TRBJ2-2
TGTGCCAGCAGTACTAGCGGGGGGAGCACAGATACGCAGTATTTT CASSTSGGSTDTQYF TRBV6-5 - TRBD2 TRBJ2-3
TGTGCCAGCAGCTTTAGAGAGGTCTCAGAGCAGTACTTC CASSFREVSEQYF TRBV7-9 - - TRBJ2-7
TGCGCCAGCAGCTCTGGACTAGCGGGAAGAAGCACAGATACGCAGTATTTT CASSSGLAGRSTDTQYF TRBV5-1 once TRBD2 TRBJ2-3
TGTGCCAGCATCATGGGGGGAGGCGGAGAAAAACTGTTTTTT CASIMGGGGEKLFF TRBV28 - - TRBJ1-4
TGTGCCAGCACCTCGATCGGAAGGGGCCGATCCTATGGCTACACCTTC CASTSIGRGRSYGYTF TRBV7-2 once - TRBJ1-2
TGTGCCAGCAGTATCCGGACAGCGACGAACACTGAAGCTTTCTTT CASSIRTATNTEAFF TRBV28 - - TRBJ1-1
TGTGCCAGCAGTTTATACCGACAGAACACTGAAGCTTTCTTT CASSLYRQNTEAFF TRBV28 - - TRBJ1-1
TGTGCCAGCAGTTTATTTAGGACAGGGGGCTCCAGGTATAACTATGGCTACACCTTC CASSLFRTGGSRYNYGYTF TRBV28 - TRBD1 TRBJ1-2
TGTGCCACCAGCAGAGATGGGTACAGGGAGAACACTGAAGCTTTCTTT CATSRDGYRENTEAFF TRBV15 few - TRBJ1-1
TGTGCCAGCAGTTACGCCCGGCTGACAGAGCAGTACTTC CASSYARLTEQYF TRBV6-5 - - TRBJ2-7
TGTGCCAGCAGTTTGATAGCGAGCTCTGGAAACACCATATATTTT CASSLIASSGNTIYF TRBV28 - - TRBJ1-3
TGTGCCAGCAGCGTGGGCTCGGGTGGGAATGAGCAGTTCTTC CASSVGSGGNEQFF TRBV5-6 - - TRBJ2-1